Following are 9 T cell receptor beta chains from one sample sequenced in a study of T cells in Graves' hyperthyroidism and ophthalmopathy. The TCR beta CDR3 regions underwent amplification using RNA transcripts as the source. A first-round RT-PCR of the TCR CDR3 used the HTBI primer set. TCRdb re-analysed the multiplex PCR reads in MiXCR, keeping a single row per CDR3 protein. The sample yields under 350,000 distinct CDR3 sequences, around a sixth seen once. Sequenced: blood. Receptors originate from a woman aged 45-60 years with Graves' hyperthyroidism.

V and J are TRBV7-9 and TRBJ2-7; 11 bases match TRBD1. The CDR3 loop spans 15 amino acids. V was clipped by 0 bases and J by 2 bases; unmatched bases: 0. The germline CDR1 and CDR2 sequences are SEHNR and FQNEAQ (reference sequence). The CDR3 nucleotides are TGTGCCAGCAGCTTAGCGGGACAGGGGGCCTACGAGCAGTACTTC. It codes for CASSLAGQGAYEQYF. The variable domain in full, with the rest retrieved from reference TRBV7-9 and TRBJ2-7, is DTGVSQNPRHKITKRGQNVTFRCDPISEHNRLYWYRQTLGQGPEFLTYFQNEAQLEKSRLLSDRFSAERPKGSFSTLEIQRTEQGDSAMYLCASSLAGQGAYEQYFGPGTRLTVT.

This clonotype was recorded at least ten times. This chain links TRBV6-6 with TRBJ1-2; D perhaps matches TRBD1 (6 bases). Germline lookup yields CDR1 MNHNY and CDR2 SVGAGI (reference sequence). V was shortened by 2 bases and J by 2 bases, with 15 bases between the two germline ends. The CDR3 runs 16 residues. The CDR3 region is CASSYLGGERNYGYTF. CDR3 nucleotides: TGTGCCAGCAGTTACCTAGGGGGGGAGCGCAACTATGGCTACACCTTC.

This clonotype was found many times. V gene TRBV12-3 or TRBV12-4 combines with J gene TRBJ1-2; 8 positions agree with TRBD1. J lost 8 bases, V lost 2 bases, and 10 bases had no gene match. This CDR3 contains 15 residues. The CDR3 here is CASSLQGAFSGGYTF. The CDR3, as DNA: TGTGCCAGCAGTTTACAGGGGGCGTTTTCTGGGGGCTACACCTTC.

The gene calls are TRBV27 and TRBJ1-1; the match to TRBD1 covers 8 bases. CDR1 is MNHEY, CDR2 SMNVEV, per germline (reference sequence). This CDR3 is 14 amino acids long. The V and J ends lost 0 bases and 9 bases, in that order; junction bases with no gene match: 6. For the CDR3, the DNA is TGTGCCAGCAGTTTATCGACAGGGGCGATACAAGCTTTCTTT. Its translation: CASSLSTGAIQAFF.

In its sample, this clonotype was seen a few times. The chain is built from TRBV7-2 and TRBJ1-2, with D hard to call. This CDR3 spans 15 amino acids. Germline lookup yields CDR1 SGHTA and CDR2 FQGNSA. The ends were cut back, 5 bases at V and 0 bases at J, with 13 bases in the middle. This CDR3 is CASSPMASTNYGYTF. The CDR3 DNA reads TGTGCCAGCAGCCCTATGGCCTCCACTAACTATGGCTACACCTTC.

CDR3 bases: TGTGCCAGCAGCTTAAGAGGGAGGAGCGAGACCCAGTACTTC. This encodes CASSLRGRSETQYF. This sequence joins TRBV13 and TRBJ2-5; possible D gene TRBD2, 6 bases. There are 14 residues in the CDR3. Trimming stripped 2 bases from V and 5 bases from J, with 12 bases between. Germline V lookup: CDR1 PRHDT, CDR2 FYEKMQ (reference sequence).

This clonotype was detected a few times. The CDR3 reads CASSLQAGGNTEAFF. The CDR3 DNA reads TGCGCCAGCAGCTTGCAAGCGGGGGGGAATACTGAAGCTTTCTTT. J is TRBJ1-1 and V is TRBV5-1, with D possibly being TRBD1 (5 bases). CDR1 is SGHRS, CDR2 YFSETQ, per germline. Trimming left V 1 base short and J 5 bases short, with 15 bases between. The CDR3 has 15 amino acids.

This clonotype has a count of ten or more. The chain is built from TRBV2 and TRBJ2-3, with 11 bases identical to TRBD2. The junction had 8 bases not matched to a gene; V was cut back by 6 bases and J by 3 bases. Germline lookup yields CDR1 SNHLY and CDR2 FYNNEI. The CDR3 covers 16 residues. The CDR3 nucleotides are TGTGCCAGCAGGGGCGGTACTAGCGGGAGTACAGATACGCAGTATTTT. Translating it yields CASRGGTSGSTDTQYF.

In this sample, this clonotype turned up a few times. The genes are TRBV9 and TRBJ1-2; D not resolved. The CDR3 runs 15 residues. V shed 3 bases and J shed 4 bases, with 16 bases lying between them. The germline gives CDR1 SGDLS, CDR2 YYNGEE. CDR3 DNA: TGTGCCAGCAGCGCCCACCCGGACGGCCTCTATGGCTACACCTTC. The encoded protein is CASSAHPDGLYGYTF.